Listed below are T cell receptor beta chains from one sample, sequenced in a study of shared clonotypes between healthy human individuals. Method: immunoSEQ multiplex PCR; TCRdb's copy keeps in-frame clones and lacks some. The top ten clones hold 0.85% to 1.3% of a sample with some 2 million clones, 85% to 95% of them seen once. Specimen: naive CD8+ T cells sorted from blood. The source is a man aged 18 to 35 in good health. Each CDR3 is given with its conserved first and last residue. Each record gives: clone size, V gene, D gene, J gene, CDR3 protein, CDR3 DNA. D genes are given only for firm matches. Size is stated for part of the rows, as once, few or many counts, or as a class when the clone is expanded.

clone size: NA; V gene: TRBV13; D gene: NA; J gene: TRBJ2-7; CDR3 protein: CASSLAGDEQYF; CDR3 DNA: TGTGCCAGCAGCTTAGCTGGGGATGAGCAGTACTTC
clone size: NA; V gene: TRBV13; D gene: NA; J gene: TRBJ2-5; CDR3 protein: CASSRRAVETQYF; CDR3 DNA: TGTGCCAGCAGTCGCCGGGCCGTAGAGACCCAGTACTTC
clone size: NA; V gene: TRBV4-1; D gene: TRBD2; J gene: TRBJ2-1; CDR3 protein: CASSQDPGLAAGNNEQFF; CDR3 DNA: TGCGCCAGCAGCCAAGACCCGGGACTAGCGGCAGGAAACAATGAGCAGTTCTTC
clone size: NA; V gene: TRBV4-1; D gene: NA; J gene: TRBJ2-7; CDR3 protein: CASSLLQGNVYEQYF; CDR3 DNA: TGCGCCAGCAGCCTCCTCCAGGGGAATGTCTACGAGCAGTACTTC
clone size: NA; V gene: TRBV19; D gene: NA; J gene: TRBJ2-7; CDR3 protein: CASSHPVQPSVHEQYF; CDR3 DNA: TGTGCCAGTAGTCACCCGGTTCAACCATCGGTCCACGAGCAGTACTTC
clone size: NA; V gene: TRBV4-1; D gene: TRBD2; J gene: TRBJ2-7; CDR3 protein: CASSLLAGTYEQYF; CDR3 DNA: TGCGCCAGCAGCCTACTAGCGGGAACCTACGAGCAGTACTTC
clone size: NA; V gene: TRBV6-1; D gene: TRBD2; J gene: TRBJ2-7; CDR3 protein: CASTPGSGAFYEQYF; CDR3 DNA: TGTGCCAGCACCCCTGGGAGCGGGGCCTTCTACGAGCAGTACTTC
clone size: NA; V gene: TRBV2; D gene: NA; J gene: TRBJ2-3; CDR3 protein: CGAGHPSTDTQYF; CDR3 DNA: TGTGGGGCGGGGCACCCATCCACAGATACGCAGTATTTT
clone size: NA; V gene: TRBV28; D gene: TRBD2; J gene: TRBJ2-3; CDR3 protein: CASRVAGETDTQYF; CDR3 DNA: TGTGCCAGCAGGGTAGCGGGGGAGACAGATACGCAGTATTTT
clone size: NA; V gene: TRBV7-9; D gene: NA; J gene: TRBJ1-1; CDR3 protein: CASTRGPEKNTEAFF; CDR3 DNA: TGTGCCAGCACTAGGGGTCCCGAAAAGAACACTGAAGCTTTCTTT
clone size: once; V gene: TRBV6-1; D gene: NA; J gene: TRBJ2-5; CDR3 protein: CASSEDLWETQYF; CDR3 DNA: TGTGCCAGCAGTGAAGATCTTTGGGAGACCCAGTACTTC
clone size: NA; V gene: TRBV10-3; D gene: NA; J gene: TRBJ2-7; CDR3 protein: CAIRVDTLLSYEQYF; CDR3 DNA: TGTGCCATCAGAGTGGACACTCTCCTCTCCTACGAGCAGTACTTC
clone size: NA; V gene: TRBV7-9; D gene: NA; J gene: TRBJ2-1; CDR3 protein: CASSSGGNYNEQFF; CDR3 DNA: TGTGCCAGCAGCTCAGGCGGGAATTACAATGAGCAGTTCTTC
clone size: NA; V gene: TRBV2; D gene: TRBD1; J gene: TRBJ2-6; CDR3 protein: CASSHRDRDFSGANVLTF; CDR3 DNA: TGTGCCAGCAGCCATCGGGACAGGGATTTCTCTGGGGCCAACGTCCTGACTTTC
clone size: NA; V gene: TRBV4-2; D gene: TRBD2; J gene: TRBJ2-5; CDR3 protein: CASSQDRSGGAAKTQYF; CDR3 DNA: TGTGCCAGCAGCCAAGATAGGAGCGGGGGGGCGGCCAAGACCCAGTACTTC
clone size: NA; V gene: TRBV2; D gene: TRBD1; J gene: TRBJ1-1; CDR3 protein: CASSAWTGLTTEAFF; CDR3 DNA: TGTGCCAGCAGTGCATGGACAGGGTTAACCACTGAAGCTTTCTTT
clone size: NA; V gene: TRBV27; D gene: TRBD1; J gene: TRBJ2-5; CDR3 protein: CASSLRPPTGVETQYF; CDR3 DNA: TGTGCCAGCAGTTTAAGGCCACCGACAGGGGTAGAGACCCAGTACTTC
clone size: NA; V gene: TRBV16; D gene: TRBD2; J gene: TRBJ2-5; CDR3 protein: CASSQEGGSGRIGTQYF; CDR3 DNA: TGTGCCAGCAGCCAAGAAGGAGGTAGCGGGAGAATTGGGACCCAGTACTTC
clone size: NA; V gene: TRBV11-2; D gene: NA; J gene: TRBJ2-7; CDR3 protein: CASSLEIDYEQYF; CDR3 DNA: TGTGCCAGCAGCTTAGAAATAGATTACGAGCAGTACTTC
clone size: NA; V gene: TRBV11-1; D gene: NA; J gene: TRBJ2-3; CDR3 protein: CASSHPGGAADTQYF; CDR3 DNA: TGTGCCAGCAGCCACCCCGGGGGCGCAGCGGATACGCAGTATTTT
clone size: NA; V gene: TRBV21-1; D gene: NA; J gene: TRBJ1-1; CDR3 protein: CASDRDPNTEAFF; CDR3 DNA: TGTGCCAGCGACAGGGACCCGAACACTGAAGCTTTCTTT
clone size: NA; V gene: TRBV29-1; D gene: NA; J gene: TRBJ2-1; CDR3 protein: CSVRTSQKNEQFF; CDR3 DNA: TGCAGCGTTAGAACTAGCCAGAAGAATGAGCAGTTCTTC
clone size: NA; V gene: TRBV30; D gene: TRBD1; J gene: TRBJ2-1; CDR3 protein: CAWKTGLKVDEQFF; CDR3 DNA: TGTGCCTGGAAGACAGGGCTGAAAGTAGATGAGCAGTTCTTC
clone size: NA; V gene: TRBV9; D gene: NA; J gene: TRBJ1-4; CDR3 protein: CASSPWDATNEKLFF; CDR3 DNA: TGTGCCAGCAGCCCATGGGACGCGACTAATGAAAAACTGTTTTTT
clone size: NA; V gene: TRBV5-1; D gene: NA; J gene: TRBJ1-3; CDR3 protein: CASSSTGWDTIYF; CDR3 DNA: TGCGCCAGCAGCTCTACAGGGTGGGACACCATATATTTT
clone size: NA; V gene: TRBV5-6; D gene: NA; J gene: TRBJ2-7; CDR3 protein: CASSLVDEQYF; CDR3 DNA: TGTGCCAGCAGCTTGGTAGACGAGCAGTACTTC
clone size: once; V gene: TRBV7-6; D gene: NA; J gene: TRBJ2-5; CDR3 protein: CASSLEGGWETQYF; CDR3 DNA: TGTGCCAGCAGCTTAGAGGGGGGCTGGGAGACCCAGTACTTC
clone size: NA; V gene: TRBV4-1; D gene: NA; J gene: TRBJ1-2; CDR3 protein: CASSQDAGGENYGYTF; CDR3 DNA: TGCGCCAGCAGCCAAGATGCGGGGGGCGAGAACTATGGCTACACCTTC
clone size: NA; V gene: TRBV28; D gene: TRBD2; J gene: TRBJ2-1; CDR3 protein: CASSPTSELSYNEQFF; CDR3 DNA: TGTGCCAGCAGTCCCACTAGCGAACTCTCCTACAATGAGCAGTTCTTC
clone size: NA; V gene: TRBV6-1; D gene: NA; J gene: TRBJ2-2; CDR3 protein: CATDRPSNTGELFF; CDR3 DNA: TGTGCCACCGACAGGCCCTCGAACACCGGGGAGCTGTTTTTT
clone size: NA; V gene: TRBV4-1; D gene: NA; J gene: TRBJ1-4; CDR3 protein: CASSQEWGDEKLFF; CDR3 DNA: TGCGCCAGCAGCCAAGAGTGGGGGGATGAAAAACTGTTTTTT
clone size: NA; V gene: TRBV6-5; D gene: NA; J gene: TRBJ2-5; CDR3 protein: CASSPTGGQETQYF; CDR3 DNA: TGTGCCAGCAGCCCCACCGGGGGCCAAGAGACCCAGTACTTC
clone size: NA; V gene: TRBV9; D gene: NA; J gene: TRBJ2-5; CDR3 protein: CASSVGGSQETQYF; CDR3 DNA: TGTGCCAGCAGCGTAGGGGGATCACAAGAGACCCAGTACTTC
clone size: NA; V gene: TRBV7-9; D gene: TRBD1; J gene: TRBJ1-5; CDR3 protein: CASSPDRGLQPQHF; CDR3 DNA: TGTGCCAGCAGCCCGGACAGGGGGCTTCAGCCCCAGCATTTT
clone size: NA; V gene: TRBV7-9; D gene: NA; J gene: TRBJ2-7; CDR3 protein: CASSSRGYEQYF; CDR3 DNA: TGTGCCAGCAGCTCAAGAGGGTACGAGCAGTACTTC
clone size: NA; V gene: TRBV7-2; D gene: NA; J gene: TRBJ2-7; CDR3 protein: CASSLVPTPYEQYF; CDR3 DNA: TGTGCCAGCAGCTTAGTCCCCACCCCCTACGAGCAGTACTTC
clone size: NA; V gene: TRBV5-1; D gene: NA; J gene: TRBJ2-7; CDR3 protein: CASSLGGSSWTYEQYF; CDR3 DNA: TGCGCCAGCAGCTTGGGAGGGTCTTCTTGGACCTACGAGCAGTACTTC
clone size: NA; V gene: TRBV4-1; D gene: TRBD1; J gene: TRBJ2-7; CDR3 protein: CASSLFDDRGEQYF; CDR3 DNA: TGCGCCAGCAGCCTCTTTGACGACAGGGGCGAGCAGTACTTC
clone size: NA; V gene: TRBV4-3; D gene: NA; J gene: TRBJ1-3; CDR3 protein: CASSQAGVMDTIYF; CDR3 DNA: TGCGCCAGCAGCCAAGCAGGGGTAATGGACACCATATATTTT
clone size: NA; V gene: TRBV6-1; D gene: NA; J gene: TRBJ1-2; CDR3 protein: CASSEAPISDYGYTF; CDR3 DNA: TGTGCCAGCAGTGAAGCACCCATAAGCGACTATGGCTACACCTTC
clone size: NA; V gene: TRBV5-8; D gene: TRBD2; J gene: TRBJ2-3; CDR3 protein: CASSGGLADTDTQYF; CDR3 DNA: TGTGCCAGCAGCGGGGGACTAGCGGACACAGATACGCAGTATTTT
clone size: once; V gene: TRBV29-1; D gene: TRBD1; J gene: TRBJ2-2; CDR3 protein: CSVEGRTGGNLNTGELFF; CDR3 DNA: TGCAGCGTTGAAGGGAGGACAGGGGGCAATTTGAACACCGGGGAGCTGTTTTTT
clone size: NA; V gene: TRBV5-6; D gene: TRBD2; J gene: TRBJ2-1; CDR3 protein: CASSHVAGPTYNEQFF; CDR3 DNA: TGTGCCAGCAGCCATGTAGCGGGACCTACCTACAATGAGCAGTTCTTC
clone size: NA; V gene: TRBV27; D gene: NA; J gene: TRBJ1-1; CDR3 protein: CASTKTGPIITEAFF; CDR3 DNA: TGTGCCAGCACAAAAACCGGGCCAATAATCACTGAAGCTTTCTTT
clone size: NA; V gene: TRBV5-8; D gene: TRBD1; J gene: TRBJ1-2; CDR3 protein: CASSYRDSDNYGYTF; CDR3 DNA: TGTGCCAGCAGCTACCGGGACAGCGACAACTATGGCTACACCTTC
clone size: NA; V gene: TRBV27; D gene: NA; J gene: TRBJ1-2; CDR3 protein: CASSSTTELYGYTF; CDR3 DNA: TGTGCCAGCAGTTCTACGACAGAACTCTATGGCTACACCTTC
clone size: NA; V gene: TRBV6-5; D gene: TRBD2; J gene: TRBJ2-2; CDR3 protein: CASSGLAGVVGELFF; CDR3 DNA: TGTGCCAGCAGCGGACTAGCGGGAGTGGTCGGGGAGCTGTTTTTT
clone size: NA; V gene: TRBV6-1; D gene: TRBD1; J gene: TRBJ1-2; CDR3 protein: CASSDVSRDSYNYGYTF; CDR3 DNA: TGTGCCAGCAGTGACGTATCCCGGGACAGTTATAACTATGGCTACACCTTC